The rows below give T cell receptor beta chains drawn from one sample of a study of blood T cell repertoires in COVID-19. Repertoires were generated with immunoSEQ multiplex PCR, while TCRdb's copy carries only in-frame clones and drops some. Found here are about 64,000 clones, about 81% of them singletons; the top ten hold about 15%. Material: peripheral blood. The receptors come from an elderly man with acute or convalescent COVID-19. The CDR3 runs from the conserved cysteine through the conserved F or W. Fields, in order: clone size, J gene, V gene, D gene, CDR3 protein, CDR3 DNA. A D gene is named only where the DNA matches it firmly. Expanded clones get a size class; other rows say once, few or many, or leave the size out.

once	TRBJ2-1	TRBV5-5	TRBD1	CASSLEGQGGYEQFF	TGTGCCAGCAGCTTGGAGGGACAGGGGGGGTATGAGCAGTTCTTC
.	TRBJ1-2	TRBV19	TRBD1	CASWDRLYVGYTF	TGTGCCAGTTGGGACAGACTCTATGTAGGCTACACCTTC
.	TRBJ1-3	TRBV19	.	CASSIRGPSGNTIYF	TGTGCCAGTAGTATCAGGGGACCCTCTGGAAACACCATATATTTT
.	TRBJ1-1	TRBV6-5	.	CASSYGGSRNTEAFF	TGTGCCAGCAGTTACGGGGGCAGTAGGAACACTGAAGCTTTCTTT
.	TRBJ2-4	TRBV12-3/TRBV12-4	.	CASSPGYIQYF	TGTGCCAGCAGCCCCGGTTACATTCAGTACTTC
.	TRBJ2-1	TRBV19	TRBD2	CASSISTSGGYNEQFF	TGTGCCAGTAGTATATCAACTAGCGGGGGGTACAATGAGCAGTTCTTC
.	TRBJ2-3	TRBV19	TRBD2	CASSITSGGEDTQYF	TGTGCCAGTAGTATAACTAGCGGGGGGGAGGATACGCAGTATTTT
.	TRBJ1-4	TRBV5-1	TRBD1	CASSVGTGRSEKLFF	TGCGCCAGCAGCGTGGGGACAGGGCGAAGTGAAAAACTGTTTTTT
.	TRBJ1-5	TRBV7-6	.	CASSAQPGGAYQPQHF	TGTGCCAGCAGCGCTCAGCCGGGGGGGGCGTATCAGCCCCAGCATTTT
.	TRBJ1-1	TRBV18	.	CASSALQTSGNTEAFF	TGTGCCAGCTCAGCCCTACAAACCTCAGGGAACACTGAAGCTTTCTTT
.	TRBJ1-1	TRBV7-9	TRBD1	CASSPDRDEAFF	TGTGCCAGCAGCCCAGACAGGGATGAAGCTTTCTTT
.	TRBJ2-2	TRBV19	TRBD1	CASRQGPNTGELFF	TGTGCCAGCAGACAGGGGCCGAACACCGGGGAGCTGTTTTTT
.	TRBJ1-1	TRBV9	.	CASSAAGEVGTEAFF	TGTGCCAGCAGCGCCGCGGGGGAAGTAGGCACTGAAGCTTTCTTT
.	TRBJ1-2	TRBV5-1	.	CASSLDGRGFGYTF	TGCGCCAGCAGCTTGGATGGGAGGGGATTTGGCTACACCTTC
.	TRBJ1-1	TRBV2	TRBD1	CASGGQGHTEAFF	TGTGCCAGCGGGGGACAGGGCCACACTGAAGCTTTCTTT
.	TRBJ2-1	TRBV5-1	TRBD2	CASSLLAGGDEQFF	TGCGCCAGCAGCTTACTAGCGGGGGGGGATGAGCAGTTCTTC
.	TRBJ1-3	TRBV12-3/TRBV12-4	.	CASTGVTGNTIYF	TGTGCCAGCACCGGGGTGACTGGAAACACCATATATTTT
.	TRBJ1-1	TRBV6-5	TRBD1	CASSRTGEATEAFF	TGTGCCAGCAGTCGGACAGGGGAGGCCACTGAAGCTTTCTTT
.	TRBJ1-1	TRBV5-6	.	CASSLLSGDTEAFF	TGTGCCAGCAGCTTGTTATCGGGGGACACTGAAGCTTTCTTT
.	TRBJ2-1	TRBV7-9	.	CASRPGLYNEQFF	TGTGCCAGCAGACCGGGACTCTACAATGAGCAGTTCTTC
.	TRBJ1-1	TRBV19	.	CASRTGLLNTEAFF	TGTGCCAGTAGGACGGGACTCCTGAACACTGAAGCTTTCTTT
.	TRBJ2-7	TRBV10-3	TRBD1	CAIKGQGRSYEQYF	TGTGCCATCAAAGGACAGGGGCGTTCCTACGAGCAGTACTTC
.	TRBJ1-1	TRBV2	TRBD1	CASTDRGWAEAFF	TGTGCCAGCACTGACAGGGGGTGGGCTGAAGCTTTCTTT
.	TRBJ2-3	TRBV4-1	TRBD2	CASSQGPSGGTDTQYF	TGCGCCAGCAGCCAAGGTCCTAGCGGGGGGACAGATACGCAGTATTTT
.	TRBJ2-3	TRBV11-2	.	CASSLVVTGGADTQYF	TGTGCCAGCAGCTTAGTGGTGACAGGCGGTGCAGATACGCAGTATTTT
few	TRBJ1-2	TRBV10-3	.	CAISEVASRGYTF	TGTGCCATCAGTGAGGTGGCATCGCGGGGCTACACCTTC
few	TRBJ1-1	TRBV5-1	TRBD1	CASSLWRTGDKINTEAFF	TGCGCCAGCAGCTTGTGGAGAACAGGGGACAAGATAAACACTGAAGCTTTCTTT
.	TRBJ2-7	TRBV12-3/TRBV12-4	.	CASSHGQSYEQYF	TGTGCCAGCAGCCATGGACAGTCCTACGAGCAGTACTTC
once	TRBJ2-1	TRBV3-1/TRBV3-2	TRBD1	CASSQRGQGYNEQFF	TGTGCCAGCAGCCAAAGGGGACAGGGCTACAATGAGCAGTTCTTC
once	TRBJ1-5	TRBV18	.	CASSTDSLSNQPQHF	TGTGCCAGCTCAACGGACAGTCTAAGCAATCAGCCCCAGCATTTT
.	TRBJ2-7	TRBV12-2	.	CASRPLYEQYF	TGTGCAAGTCGCCCCCTTTACGAGCAGTACTTC
once	TRBJ1-3	TRBV2	TRBD1	CASGGQGVGNTIYF	TGTGCCAGCGGCGGACAGGGGGTTGGAAACACCATATATTTT
few	TRBJ2-6	TRBV3-1/TRBV3-2	.	CASSQDFGAGANVLTF	TGTGCCAGCAGCCAAGATTTCGGGGCTGGGGCCAACGTCCTGACTTTC
.	TRBJ2-1	TRBV5-6	.	CASSPAPGEDSYNEQFF	TGTGCCAGCAGCCCCGCCCCGGGGGAGGACTCCTACAATGAGCAGTTCTTC
.	TRBJ1-5	TRBV6-5	.	CASRTGGGGNQPQHF	TGTGCCAGCAGAACGGGGGGGGGAGGCAATCAGCCCCAGCATTTT
.	TRBJ2-3	TRBV27	TRBD1	CASSPGQGGDTQYF	TGTGCCAGCAGTCCAGGACAGGGTGGAGATACGCAGTATTTT
once	TRBJ1-1	TRBV5-8	.	CASSLVRTEAFF	TGTGCCAGCAGCTTGGTGCGCACTGAAGCTTTCTTT
few	TRBJ1-5	TRBV25-1	.	CASSSLGAGNQPQHF	TGTGCCAGCAGTTCCTTGGGGGCTGGCAATCAGCCCCAGCATTTT
once	TRBJ1-2	TRBV6-5	TRBD1	CASTPGQTSRYGYTF	TGTGCCAGCACTCCGGGACAGACTTCGCGCTATGGCTACACCTTC
.	TRBJ1-1	TRBV10-3	.	CAITDSVDTEAFF	TGTGCCATCACCGACTCGGTGGACACTGAAGCTTTCTTT
.	TRBJ1-6	TRBV6-5	.	CASSSGTTGNSPLHF	TGTGCCAGCAGTTCTGGGACAACGGGTAATTCACCCCTCCACTTT
.	TRBJ1-2	TRBV20-1	.	CSASDGLANYGYTF	TGCAGTGCTAGTGATGGTTTAGCTAACTATGGCTACACCTTC
few	TRBJ1-3	TRBV10-3	.	CAIRTSSGNTIYF	TGTGCCATAAGAACAAGTTCTGGAAACACCATATATTTT
few	TRBJ1-2	TRBV12-3/TRBV12-4	.	CASGGKGYTF	TGTGCCAGCGGCGGGAAAGGCTACACCTTC
.	TRBJ2-5	TRBV6-6	TRBD2	CASRSGGETQYF	TGTGCCAGCAGGAGCGGGGGAGAGACCCAGTACTTC
.	TRBJ2-3	TRBV19	.	CATKKPGRADTQYF	TGTGCCACCAAAAAACCGGGCAGGGCAGATACGCAGTATTTT
.	TRBJ2-3	TRBV3-1/TRBV3-2	.	CASSQVGAVGTDTQYF	TGTGCCAGCAGCCAAGTTGGGGCAGTCGGCACAGATACGCAGTATTTT
.	TRBJ2-7	TRBV20-1	TRBD2	CSASLGGGAYEQYF	TGCAGTGCTAGTCTGGGCGGGGGGGCCTACGAGCAGTACTTC
few	TRBJ2-3	TRBV7-9	TRBD2	CASLSGGSTDTQYF	TGTGCCAGCTTGTCCGGGGGGAGCACAGATACGCAGTATTTT
.	TRBJ1-1	TRBV7-2	.	CASSQLQGRTEAFF	TGTGCCAGCAGTCAACTACAGGGTCGAACTGAAGCTTTCTTT
.	TRBJ1-2	TRBV13	.	CASSLGRRGNLGYTF	TGTGCCAGCAGCTTAGGTCGCAGGGGAAATTTGGGCTACACCTTC
.	TRBJ1-2	TRBV27	TRBD1	CASSSPDRDFFGYTF	TGTGCCAGCAGTTCCCCTGACAGGGACTTTTTCGGCTACACCTTC
.	TRBJ2-7	TRBV7-7	TRBD1	CASSFGGRTGYKHEQYF	TGTGCTAGCAGCTTTGGGGGACGGACAGGATACAAGCACGAGCAGTACTTC
.	TRBJ2-1	TRBV11-3	TRBD2	CASSPRSGGGFEQFF	TGTGCCAGCAGCCCTAGGAGCGGGGGGGGATTTGAGCAGTTCTTC
.	TRBJ1-1	TRBV6-5	TRBD1	CASSSDRGRRTEAFF	TGTGCCAGCAGTTCGGACAGGGGGCGAAGGACTGAAGCTTTCTTT
.	TRBJ1-5	TRBV27	TRBD1	CASSPSPGQGAFYSNQPQHF	TGTGCCAGCAGTCCATCGCCGGGACAGGGGGCGTTTTATAGCAATCAGCCCCAGCATTTT
.	TRBJ1-5	TRBV7-9	.	CASSFSGDQPQHF	TGTGCCAGCAGCTTCTCAGGGGATCAGCCCCAGCATTTT
few	TRBJ1-2	TRBV3-1/TRBV3-2	TRBD1	CASSSGTAHGYTF	TGTGCCAGCAGCTCCGGGACAGCCCATGGCTACACCTTC
once	TRBJ2-1	TRBV19	.	CASSIERGRGEQFF	TGTGCCAGTAGTATAGAAAGGGGCAGGGGTGAGCAGTTCTTC